A single sample gave rise to the 19 T cell receptor beta chains below, sequenced in a study of CD8 T cells in ankylosing spondylitis. One entry per CDR3 protein, called by TCRdb with MiXCR from the 5' RACE reads. The repertoire holds tens of thousands of distinct CDR3 sequences, with 27% as singletons. Sequencing was performed on blood, either unsorted or a sorted T cell fraction (not recorded which). These receptors all come from a male donor with ankylosing spondylitis or in good health (not recorded which).

The gene calls are TRBV5-5 and TRBJ1-4; D unresolved. The CDR3 loop spans 14 amino acids. Trimming took 10 bases from V and 5 from J, leaving 18 bases between them. Germline-derived CDR1 and CDR2 are SGHKS and YYEKEE (reference sequence). The CDR3 DNA sequence: TGTGCCTCCGGACTTCGATTACAAAATGAAAAACTGTTTTTT. Amino acid sequence: CASGLRLQNEKLFF.

CDR3 bases: TGTGCCAGCAGCTTAACGTCGACAGGCTACAATGAGCAGTTCTTC. Protein sequence: CASSLTSTGYNEQFF. This chain connects TRBV7-3 to TRBJ2-1; a weak D match, TRBD1 (6 bases). CDR1 is SGHTA, CDR2 FQGTGA, per germline. V lost 0 bases and J 3 bases, leaving 9 bases between the germline ends. The CDR3 has 15 residues. The full variable domain, completed using reference TRBV7-3 and TRBJ2-1, is GAGVSQTPSNKVTEKGKYVELRCDPISGHTALYWYRQSLGQGPEFLIYFQGTGAADDSGLPNDRFFAVRPEGSVSTLKIQRTERGDSAVYLCASSLTSTGYNEQFFGPGTRLTVL.

This clonotype was observed a single time. The J gene is TRBJ2-2, the V gene TRBV6-1, with D possibly being TRBD1 (7 bases). From germline, CDR1 is MNHNS and CDR2 SASEGT. The length of the CDR3 is 15 residues. Trimming removed 6 bases from V and 2 bases from J, with 13 bases in between. The CDR3 DNA follows: TGTGCCAGCAGAAAGACAGGGACTAACACCGGGGAGCTGTTTTTT. It translates to CASRKTGTNTGELFF.

This rearrangement joins TRBV5-1 to TRBJ2-7; the D is unclear. Deletions cut 3 bases from V and 4 bases from J, with 14 bases between. The CDR3 runs 14 residues. From germline, CDR1 is SGHRS and CDR2 YFSETQ. CDR3 protein: CASSSRSQIYEQYF. The DNA of the CDR3 is TGCGCCAGCAGCTCCAGGAGTCAGATTTACGAGCAGTACTTC.

The gene calls are TRBV27 and TRBJ2-7; D unresolved. This CDR3 is built from 14 residues. The germline CDR1 and CDR2 sequences are MNHEY and SMNVEV (reference sequence). Trimming removed 4 bases at V and 1 base at J, with 11 bases between. This CDR3 is CASSSIPDSYEQYF. The CDR3 DNA reads TGTGCCAGCAGTTCCATCCCAGATTCCTACGAGCAGTACTTC.

The chain combines TRBV19 with TRBJ1-5, with D tentatively TRBD1 (6 bases). With 4 bases removed from V and 9 bases from J, the gap between germline ends came to 19 bases. There are 15 residues in the CDR3. The germline CDR1 and CDR2 sequences are LNHDA and SQIVND (reference sequence). CDR3 DNA sequence: TGTGCCAGTAGTACCATGGGGACCGTCAGGGGGCCCCAGCATTTT. It yields the protein CASSTMGTVRGPQHF.

This clonotype appeared many times. This chain joins TRBV20-1 and TRBJ2-1, with 12 nucleotides matching TRBD1. The ends lost 8 bases at V and 8 bases at J; junction bases unmatched: 10. The CDR3 has 14 residues. Germline lookup yields CDR1 DFQATT and CDR2 SNEGSKA (reference sequence). The CDR3 is CSSDTGQGAYEQFF. CDR3 DNA sequence: TGCAGTTCCGACACGGGACAGGGGGCTTATGAGCAGTTCTTC.

This chain connects TRBV7-9 to TRBJ1-3; D is unresolved. V was pared by 5 bases and J by 0 bases, with 5 bases between. This CDR3 is 13 amino acids long. Germline CDR1 is SEHNR and CDR2 is FQNEAQ (reference sequence). The CDR3 loop reads CASSPDSGNTIYF. The CDR3 nucleotides are TGTGCCAGCAGCCCCGACTCTGGAAACACCATATATTTT.

The chain employs TRBV30 and TRBJ2-7, with D tentatively TRBD2 (5 bases). V shed 2 bases and J shed 3 bases, with 11 bases lying between them. CDR3 size: 13 residues. CDR1 and CDR2 (germline): GTSNPN, SVGIG (reference sequence). The CDR3 loop is CAWSSSGHYEQYF. The CDR3 DNA sequence: TGTGCCTGGAGTTCCAGCGGCCACTACGAGCAGTACTTC.

This clonotype was seen only a few times. The chain recombines TRBV2 with TRBJ2-3; no clear D gene. The CDR3 runs to 14 residues. The V end was cut by 5 bases, the J end by 3 bases, with 12 bases between. Germline V gene data show CDR1 as SNHLY and CDR2 as FYNNEI. Here the CDR3 DNA reads TGTGCCAGCAGTCTTACTGACGGGACAGATACGCAGTATTTT. It encodes CASSLTDGTDTQYF.

This clonotype was observed a few times. The chain links TRBV20-1 to TRBJ1-1; 8 nucleotides match TRBD1. V gave up 3 bases and J gave up 4 bases; unmatched junction bases: 7. Germline CDR1 is DFQATT and CDR2 is SNEGSKA (reference sequence). The CDR3 runs to 14 residues. CDR3 sequence reads: CSASRQGRLTEAFF. CDR3 coding DNA: TGCAGTGCTAGTCGACAGGGGAGACTCACTGAAGCTTTCTTT.

This clonotype was detected only once. V gene TRBV5-1 combines with J gene TRBJ2-2; D is uncertain. Trimming took off 6 bases at V and 3 bases at J, with 12 bases between the two ends. CDR1 is SGHRS and CDR2 is YFSETQ in the germline V gene. This CDR3 is built from 14 residues. The CDR3 DNA reads TGCGCCAGCACCCAGGAGATTTACACCGGGGAGCTGTTTTTT. As protein: CASTQEIYTGELFF.

A few counts support this clonotype. This chain uses TRBV5-1 with TRBJ1-2; TRBD1 matches at 8 bases. This CDR3 has 15 residues. Per germline, CDR1 SGHRS and CDR2 YFSETQ. V was pared by 2 bases and J by 5 bases, with 8 bases of the junction left unmatched. CDR3 sequence: CASSFTTGEWYGYTF. CDR3 nucleotide sequence: TGCGCCAGCAGCTTTACGACAGGGGAGTGGTATGGCTACACCTTC.

This sequence joins TRBV27 and TRBJ1-1; D perhaps matches TRBD1 (5 bases). The CDR3 consists of 14 residues. Germline values: CDR1 MNHEY, CDR2 SMNVEV (reference sequence). Trimming cost V 10 bases and J 6 bases, with 21 bases left between them. CDR3 sequence (DNA): TGTGCCACCCTACCGACGCAGGGAGCCGCTGAAGCTTTCTTT. This encodes CATLPTQGAAEAFF.

The chain combines TRBV12-3 or TRBV12-4 with TRBJ1-4; 9 bases fit TRBD1. The V and J ends lost 7 bases and 7 bases, in that order; junction bases with no gene match: 7. The CDR3 runs to 14 residues. CDR3 amino acids: CASKQGASGEKLFF. CDR3 DNA: TGTGCCAGCAAACAGGGGGCTTCGGGTGAAAAACTGTTTTTT.

The chain joins TRBV6-5 to TRBJ1-1, with TRBD1 identical over 7 bases. The V gene end was trimmed by 7 bases and the J gene end by 3 bases; junction bases not matched to a gene: 8. CDR3 length equals 14 residues. The germline gives CDR1 MNHEY, CDR2 SVGAGI. Here the CDR3 reads CASIMTTGYTEAFF. CDR3 DNA: TGTGCCAGCATTATGACGACAGGGTACACTGAAGCTTTCTTT.

The rearrangement links TRBV5-1 to TRBJ1-3; D is ambiguous. The CDR3 has 15 amino acids. Looked up from germline, CDR1 is SGHRS and CDR2 is YFSETQ. V lost 2 bases, J lost 2 bases, and 11 bases lay in between. The CDR3 bases are TGCGCCAGCAGCTTACAAGCAGATGCTGGAAACACCATATATTTT. As protein: CASSLQADAGNTIYF.

The gene calls are TRBV5-6 and TRBJ2-3; 14 positions match TRBD2. Germline V gene lookup returns CDR1 SGHDT and CDR2 YYEEEE. CDR3 length: 16 amino acids. J was trimmed by 6 bases and V by 3 bases; bases with no gene match: 6. The CDR3: CASSYRLAGGLDTQYF. The CDR3 DNA reads as TGTGCCAGCAGCTACAGACTAGCGGGGGGGCTGGATACGCAGTATTTT.

The chain joins TRBV19 to TRBJ1-5; possibly TRBD1 for D (5 bases). The CDR3 length is 15 residues. V dropped 7 bases and J dropped 1 base, with 14 bases sitting between them. Germline V gene data show CDR1 as LNHDA and CDR2 as SQIVND (reference sequence). The CDR3 region is CASKSRVGSNQPQHF. As DNA, the CDR3 is TGTGCCAGTAAAAGCAGGGTTGGGAGCAATCAGCCCCAGCATTTT.